One sample yielded the 30 T cell receptor beta chains listed below, sequenced in a study of Graves' ophthalmopathy and Graves' hyperthyroidism. TCR beta CDR3 amplification used RNA transcripts. In the first round, RT-PCR was carried out with HTBI primers, and a multiplex PCR formed the second round. TCRdb re-called the multiplex PCR reads with MiXCR, one entry per CDR3 protein. The table has a few hundred thousand distinct CDR3 sequences, 17% seen once. The sample was peripheral blood. The receptors originated from an adult woman with stable Graves' hyperthyroidism.

The sample holds a few counts of this clonotype. V gene TRBV6-5 combines with J gene TRBJ2-3; D not resolved. The CDR3 totals 15 residues. Trimming took off 2 bases at V and 4 bases at J, with 13 bases between the two ends. Germline values: CDR1 MNHEY, CDR2 SVGAGI. The CDR3, as DNA: TGTGCCAGCAGTTACCTTTCGACATCTCCAGATACGCAGTATTTT. Residues: CASSYLSTSPDTQYF.

There are many counts of this clonotype. The V and J genes are TRBV6-2 or TRBV6-3 and TRBJ1-3; 8 bases line up with TRBD1. The CDR3 has 19 residues. V lost 4 bases and J lost 0; bases outside the gene matches: 14. In germline, CDR1 is MNHEY, CDR2 SVGEGT. The CDR3 region has the DNA TGTGCCAGCAGTTCCCCCCCCGGCAGGGGGCAAATCTCTGGAAACACCATATATTTT. It codes for CASSSPPGRGQISGNTIYF.

This clonotype was recorded many times. The V and J genes are TRBV28 and TRBJ1-2; D may be TRBD1 (5 bases). V was pared by 4 bases and J by 6 bases, with 9 bases between. The CDR3 runs to 12 residues. The germline gives CDR1 MDHEN, CDR2 SYDVKM. The CDR3 region is CASSSGRDGYTF. The CDR3 DNA reads as TGTGCCAGCAGTTCGGGACGTGATGGCTACACCTTC.

This clonotype appeared a few times. This CDR3 is missing its conserved last phenylalanine or tryptophan, likely due to a read error. The CDR3 region has the DNA TGTGCCAGCAGCTCAAGGGTTCCCTTGGCCCGGGGCACTGAAGCTTTCCTT. Residues: CASSSRVPLARGTEAFL. V and J are TRBV7-8 and TRBJ1-1; D remains unclear. V was cut by 4 bases and J by 4 bases, with 22 bases left in between. Looked up from germline, CDR1 is SGHVS and CDR2 is FQNEAQ. The CDR3 consists of 17 residues.

In its sample, this clonotype was seen many times. The chain carries TRBV28 and TRBJ2-7; D is uncertain. CDR3 size: 11 residues. CDR1 and CDR2 from the germline V gene are MDHEN and SYDVKM. V was clipped by 9 bases and J by 1 base, with 7 bases between them. The CDR3 coding sequence is TGTGCCAGTCAGGATTCCTACGAGCAGTACTTC. Its translation is CASQDSYEQYF.

This clonotype was seen ten or more times. The gene calls are TRBV6-1 and TRBJ2-7, with TRBD2 matching 13 bases. Trimming cost V 1 base and J 4 bases; bases outside gene matches: 7. Germline assignment: CDR1 MNHNS and CDR2 SASEGT. The CDR3 consists of 17 residues. CDR3 sequence reads: CASSEVRGLAGFYEQYF. As DNA, the CDR3 is TGTGCCAGCAGTGAAGTACGGGGACTAGCGGGATTTTACGAGCAGTACTTC.

The rearrangement uses TRBV24-1 and TRBJ2-2, with a weak D call TRBD2 (6 bases). Trimming removed 3 bases from V and 6 bases from J, with 16 bases in between. The germline V gene has CDR1 KGHDR and CDR2 SFDVKD. CDR3 length: 16 amino acids. DNA for the CDR3: TGTGCCACCAGTGATCCGTCGGGGGAGGCGGCCGGGGAGCTGTTTTTT. Translation: CATSDPSGEAAGELFF.

This rearrangement joins TRBV6-1 to TRBJ2-1; the match to TRBD1 covers 9 bases. Per germline, CDR1 MNHNS and CDR2 SASEGT. Trimming cost V 6 bases and J 8 bases; bases outside gene matches: 5. This CDR3 is 13 amino acids long. For the CDR3, the DNA is TGTGCCAGCAGGTCGACAGGGGGGCATGAGCAGTTCTTC. Translation gives CASRSTGGHEQFF.

The chain joins TRBV20-1 to TRBJ1-2, with no clear D. V dropped 1 base and J dropped 11 bases, with 14 bases sitting between them. The length of the CDR3 is 12 residues. From germline, CDR1 is DFQATT and CDR2 SNEGSKA (reference sequence). CDR3 nucleotide sequence: TGCAGTGCTAGAGTATTGGCAGGCCAATACACCTTC. It translates to CSARVLAGQYTF.

This clonotype was picked up many times. V usage is TRBV27 and J usage is TRBJ2-7; 7 bases are shared with TRBD1. Germline assignment: CDR1 MNHEY and CDR2 SMNVEV (reference sequence). The CDR3 consists of 16 residues. With V trimmed by 0 bases and J by 5 bases, 10 bases remained unmatched. This CDR3 reads CASSLSGTATRNEQYF. The CDR3 nucleotides are TGTGCCAGCAGTTTATCTGGGACAGCGACAAGGAACGAGCAGTACTTC.

This clonotype was seen many times. The chain employs TRBV6-5 and TRBJ1-2; unclear D gene. CDR3 size: 11 residues. CDR1 MNHEY and CDR2 SVGAGI come from the germline V gene. The V gene lost 6 bases and the J gene lost 8 bases, with 10 bases spanning the gap. The DNA for the CDR3 is TGTGCCAGCAGAATTTGGTTCGGCTACACCTTC. Amino acids: CASRIWFGYTF.

As for this clonotype: It is likely a read error, because the conserved phenylalanine at the end of the CDR3 is missing. The DNA is left out, because the CDR3 cannot be placed on it with certainty; the CDR3 is given as TCRdb lists it. This CDR3 is CASTDRATEAFV. V and J are TRBV19 and TRBJ1-1; the table's D call, TRBD1, has no DNA check behind it. Per germline, CDR1 LNHDA and CDR2 SQIVND (reference sequence). The CDR3 spans 12 residues, counting both ends.

This clonotype has ten or more counts. The chain has TRBV12-3 or TRBV12-4 and TRBJ1-5, with 9 bases aligning to TRBD1. The ends lost 5 bases at V and 5 bases at J; junction bases unmatched: 10. The CDR3 contains 16 residues. The CDR3 sequence is CASSVSGTGFDQPQHF. The DNA of the CDR3 is TGTGCCAGCAGTGTTTCCGGGACAGGGTTCGATCAGCCCCAGCATTTT.

V and J are TRBV11-2 and TRBJ2-7; TRBD1 is a possible D gene (5 bases). CDR3 length: 14 residues. Germline CDR1 and CDR2: SGHAT and FQNNGV. The germline V and J ends were trimmed by 6 bases and 2 bases, with 14 bases remaining between them. CDR3 nucleotide sequence: TGTGCCAGCAGGTCCTTAGGACAAGCCTACGAGCAGTACTTC. Protein sequence: CASRSLGQAYEQYF.

In its sample, this clonotype was seen many times. The chain recombines TRBV6-2 or TRBV6-3 with TRBJ1-1, with D perhaps TRBD1 (5 bases). Germline V lookup: CDR1 MNHEY, CDR2 SVGEGT. This CDR3 has 15 residues. V dropped 6 bases and J dropped 3 bases, with 17 bases sitting between them. Written as DNA, the CDR3 is TGTGCCAGCAGGGGTAGACAGCTCGGAGACACTGAAGCTTTCTTT. Translated, it gives CASRGRQLGDTEAFF.

This clonotype was counted many times. One end of the junction is discordant with germline, which a read error may explain. The rearrangement uses TRBV5-1 and TRBJ2-5; D is ambiguous. Per the germline V gene, CDR1 is SGHRS and CDR2 is YFSETQ. This CDR3 spans 12 amino acids. CDR3 amino acids: CASRLDGETQYF. DNA of the CDR3: TGCGCCAGCAGATTGGACGGGGAGACCCAGTACTTC.

This clonotype was seen many times. This sequence joins TRBV20-1 and TRBJ1-2; 8 bases fit TRBD1. The ends lost 5 bases at V and 7 bases at J; junction bases unmatched: 6. The V gene's germline CDR1 is DFQATT and CDR2 SNEGSKA (reference sequence). The CDR3 is 12 residues long. The DNA for the CDR3 is TGCAGTGCTCACGAACAGGGGGGTGGCTACACCTTC. Amino acid sequence: CSAHEQGGGYTF.

The V gene is TRBV3-1, the J gene TRBJ1-3, with D perhaps TRBD1 (5 bases). The CDR3 spans 15 residues. Deletions cut 4 bases from V and 8 bases from J, with 18 bases between. Germline V CDR1 and CDR2: LGHDT, YNNKEL (reference sequence). In nucleotides, the CDR3 is TGTGCCAGCAGCCCATGGGACCGTCGAGGGGACACCATATATTTT. Protein product: CASSPWDRRGDTIYF.

This clonotype was seen only a few times. V gene TRBV3-1 combines with J gene TRBJ2-3; unclear D gene. CDR3 length: 12 amino acids. Per germline, CDR1 LGHDT and CDR2 YNNKEL (reference sequence). V was shortened by 5 bases and J by 4 bases, with 7 bases between the two germline ends. CDR3 region: CASSEVPDTQYF. DNA for the CDR3: TGTGCCAGCAGCGAAGTCCCAGATACGCAGTATTTT.

In its sample, this clonotype was seen many times. The V call is TRBV6-5, the J call TRBJ2-2; the match to TRBD1 covers 7 bases. Trimming at V came to 2 bases and at J to 0 bases, leaving 6 bases not matched to a gene. CDR3 length: 17 residues. The germline V gene has CDR1 MNHEY and CDR2 SVGAGI. Written as DNA, the CDR3 is TGTGCCAGCAGTTACACGGTTGGGACAGCGAACACCGGGGAGCTGTTTTTT. This gives the protein CASSYTVGTANTGELFF.

Ten or more counts support this clonotype. CDR3 DNA sequence: TGTGCCAACCTACTTACCCGGGGAAATCGCTCAGGGGATGAAGCTTTCTTT. This sequence encodes CANLLTRGNRSGDEAFF. The chain employs TRBV10-3 and TRBJ1-1; D perhaps matches TRBD1 (6 bases). The CDR3 is 17 residues long. Germline loops: CDR1 ENHRY, CDR2 SYGVKD. V was pared by 10 bases and J by 7 bases, with 31 bases between.

This clonotype was detected ten times or more. The gene calls are TRBV6-1 and TRBJ1-2; 9 bases map to TRBD1. The germline CDR1 and CDR2 sequences are MNHNS and SASEGT. The V gene end was trimmed by 2 bases and the J gene end by 7 bases; junction bases not matched to a gene: 8. This CDR3 spans 15 amino acids. The CDR3 sequence: CASSERRGTGFGYTF. The CDR3 bases are TGTGCCAGCAGTGAAAGACGGGGGACAGGGTTTGGCTACACCTTC.

This clonotype has a count of ten or more. The J gene is TRBJ1-5, the V gene TRBV28; 10 bases are a match to TRBD1. V lost 2 bases to trimming and J lost 4 bases; unmatched junction nucleotides: 5. CDR3 length equals 16 residues. Germline V CDR1 and CDR2: MDHEN, SYDVKM. CDR3 DNA sequence: TGTGCCAGCAGTTTACGGGACAGGGGTGTTAATCAGCCCCAGCATTTT. Its translation: CASSLRDRGVNQPQHF. The variable domain in full, completed from reference TRBV28 and TRBJ1-5, reads DVKVTQSSRYLVKRTGEKVFLECVQDMDHENMFWYRQDPGLGLRLIYFSYDVKMKEKGDIPEGYSVSREKKERFSLILESASTNQTSMYLCASSLRDRGVNQPQHFGDGTRLSIL.

This clonotype was detected ten times or more. The rearrangement uses TRBV6-5 and TRBJ2-7; 11 bases map to TRBD1. The CDR3 has 15 amino acids. CDR1 MNHEY and CDR2 SVGAGI come from the germline V gene. The V and J ends lost 4 bases and 4 bases, in that order; junction bases with no gene match: 6. As DNA, the CDR3 is TGTGCCAGCAGTTCCCCGGGGACAGGGGGATACGAGCAGTACTTC. It is translated as CASSSPGTGGYEQYF.

This clonotype was seen repeatedly, ten times or more. The J gene is TRBJ2-7, the V gene TRBV5-1, with D perhaps matching TRBD1 or TRBD2 (5 bases each). The CDR3 extends over 11 amino acids. V was pared by 2 bases and J by 6 bases, with 6 bases between. Per the germline V gene, CDR1 is SGHRS and CDR2 is YFSETQ. In DNA form, the CDR3 reads TGCGCCAGCAGCTTTGGGGGCGAGCAGTACTTC. Translated: CASSFGGEQYF.

This clonotype has a count of ten or more. The V gene is TRBV19, the J gene TRBJ1-5; D gene ambiguous. The length of the CDR3 is 15 residues. Germline values: CDR1 LNHDA, CDR2 SQIVND (reference sequence). Trimming removed 6 bases from V and 1 base from J, with 13 bases in between. The CDR3 spells CASSPFRGSNQPQHF. The CDR3 DNA sequence: TGTGCCAGTAGCCCCTTCCGAGGGAGCAATCAGCCCCAGCATTTT.

This clonotype was counted at least ten times. CDR3 residues: CSADGTDDYEQYF. CDR3 DNA: TGCAGTGCTGACGGGACAGATGACTACGAGCAGTACTTC. The chain has TRBV20-1 and TRBJ2-7; 7 bases align to TRBD1. The CDR3 sequence is 13 residues long. Losses at the gene ends were 5 bases for V and 3 bases for J; bases not matched to a gene: 7. CDR1 is DFQATT and CDR2 is SNEGSKA in the germline V gene (reference sequence).

Many counts were recorded for this clonotype. J is TRBJ2-2 and V is TRBV2; tentative D call: TRBD2 (6 bases). The CDR3 totals 14 residues. V lost 5 bases and J 7 bases, leaving 14 bases between the germline ends. Germline CDR1 is SNHLY and CDR2 is FYNNEI. The CDR3 DNA reads TGTGCCAGCAGTCCGGGACTCACAATCGGGGAGCTGTTTTTT. It specifies CASSPGLTIGELFF.

Concerning this clonotype: The CDR3 does not close with the conserved phenylalanine or tryptophan, likely indicating a read error. DNA for the CDR3: TGTGCCAGTAGTCTCATCGGGGTTTTACCCCAGCATTTG. Protein product: CASSLIGVLPQHL. The chain combines TRBV19 with TRBJ1-5; D call uncertain. In germline, CDR1 is LNHDA, CDR2 SQIVND (reference sequence). This CDR3 is 13 amino acids long. With 5 bases removed from V and 10 bases from J, the gap between germline ends came to 15 bases.

The chain recombines TRBV25-1 with TRBJ2-5, with a possible D match to TRBD1 (6 bases). This CDR3 is 14 amino acids long. Germline V gives CDR1 MGHDK, CDR2 SYGVNS. V lost 6 bases and J lost 4, with 15 bases in between. For the CDR3, the DNA is TGTGCCAGCAGGCTAACAGGGTCGTTAGAGACCCAGTACTTC. It is translated as CASRLTGSLETQYF.